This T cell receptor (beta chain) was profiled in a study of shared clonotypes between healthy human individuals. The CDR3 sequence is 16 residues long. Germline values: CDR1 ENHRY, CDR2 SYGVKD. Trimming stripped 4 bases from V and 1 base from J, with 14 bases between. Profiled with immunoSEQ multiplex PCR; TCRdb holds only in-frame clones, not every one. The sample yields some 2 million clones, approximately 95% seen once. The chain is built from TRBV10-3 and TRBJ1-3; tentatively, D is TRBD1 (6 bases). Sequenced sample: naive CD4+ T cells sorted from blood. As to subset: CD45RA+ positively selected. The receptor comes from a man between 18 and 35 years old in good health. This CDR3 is CAISAGQRPSGNTIYF. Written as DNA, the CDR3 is TGTGCCATCAGTGCCGGACAGCGTCCTTCTGGAAACACCATATATTTT.